This is a list of T cell receptor beta chains from one sample in a study of cytomegalovirus exposure and HLA in healthy donors. The table came from immunoSEQ multiplex PCR; TCRdb's copy has only in-frame clones and leaves some out. This table has around 93,000 clones, around 84% appearing once. Material: PBMCs. These receptors originate from a woman aged 40-49 years in good health and CMV-seronegative. Both conserved end residues are part of each CDR3. A D gene is named only where the DNA matches it firmly. Rows give clone size only sometimes, using once, few, many, or a class for an expanded clone.

CDR3aa: CATRGETQYF
CDR3nt: TGTGCCACGAGAGGGGAGACCCAGTACTTC
j_gene: TRBJ2-5
abundance: .
v_gene: TRBV7-6
d_gene: .
len: 10

CDR3aa: CASRAMTGLFNVLTF
CDR3nt: TGTGCCAGCAGGGCCATGACAGGCCTATTCAACGTCCTGACTTTC
j_gene: TRBJ2-6
abundance: once
v_gene: TRBV28
d_gene: .
len: 15

CDR3aa: CAWSLGGSWVSRTEAFF
CDR3nt: TGTGCCTGGAGTCTCGGTGGCAGTTGGGTTTCTAGAACTGAAGCTTTCTTT
j_gene: TRBJ1-1
abundance: .
v_gene: TRBV30
d_gene: .
len: 17

CDR3aa: CASSLDRRGTMNTEAFF
CDR3nt: TGTGCCAGCAGCTTAGATCGGAGGGGTACCATGAACACTGAAGCTTTCTTT
j_gene: TRBJ1-1
abundance: .
v_gene: TRBV11-2
d_gene: .
len: 17

CDR3aa: CASSLGPRDRGRETQYF
CDR3nt: TGTGCCAGCAGCTTAGGGCCCCGGGACAGGGGTCGAGAGACCCAGTACTTC
j_gene: TRBJ2-5
abundance: .
v_gene: TRBV11-2
d_gene: TRBD1
len: 17

CDR3aa: CASSHTGIGNIQYF
CDR3nt: TGTGCCAGCAGCCACACAGGGATCGGAAACATTCAGTACTTC
j_gene: TRBJ2-4
abundance: once
v_gene: TRBV5-4
d_gene: .
len: 14

CDR3aa: CASSLAGGRNNEKLFF
CDR3nt: TGTGCCAGCAGTTTAGCGGGGGGGCGCAATAATGAAAAACTGTTTTTT
j_gene: TRBJ1-4
abundance: .
v_gene: TRBV6-5
d_gene: .
len: 16

CDR3aa: CASSRRPGGGNQPQHF
CDR3nt: TGTGCCAGCAGCCGAAGACCCGGAGGTGGGAATCAGCCCCAGCATTTT
j_gene: TRBJ1-5
abundance: .
v_gene: TRBV27
d_gene: .
len: 16

CDR3aa: CASSQDVVGLAGGLLRSTDTQYF
CDR3nt: TGTGCCAGCAGCCAAGATGTCGTCGGACTAGCGGGAGGGCTCCTAAGGAGCACAGATACGCAGTATTTT
j_gene: TRBJ2-3
abundance: .
v_gene: TRBV4-2
d_gene: TRBD2
len: 23

CDR3aa: CASSFSAGVGAFF
CDR3nt: TGTGCCAGCAGTTTCTCCGCGGGAGTTGGAGCTTTCTTT
j_gene: TRBJ1-1
abundance: once
v_gene: TRBV27
d_gene: .
len: 13

CDR3aa: CASRWGPSGRASTGELFF
CDR3nt: TGTGCCAGCAGGTGGGGGCCTAGCGGGAGGGCGAGCACCGGGGAGCTGTTTTTT
j_gene: TRBJ2-2
abundance: .
v_gene: TRBV21-1
d_gene: .
len: 18

CDR3aa: CASSLGTGGGGETQYF
CDR3nt: TGTGCCAGCAGCTTAGGAACGGGAGGGGGTGGAGAGACCCAGTACTTC
j_gene: TRBJ2-5
abundance: .
v_gene: TRBV11-2
d_gene: TRBD2
len: 16

CDR3aa: CASSYGVRVWNTEAFF
CDR3nt: TGTGCCAGCAGTTACGGCGTCCGGGTGTGGAACACTGAAGCTTTCTTT
j_gene: TRBJ1-1
abundance: .
v_gene: TRBV6-6
d_gene: .
len: 16

CDR3aa: CASSLAPGSIHEQYF
CDR3nt: TGTGCCAGCAGCTTAGCCCCAGGGTCCATCCACGAGCAGTACTTC
j_gene: TRBJ2-7
abundance: once
v_gene: TRBV7-2
d_gene: .
len: 15

CDR3aa: CASSLDGLTEAFF
CDR3nt: TGTGCCAGCAGCTTAGATGGACTCACTGAAGCTTTCTTT
j_gene: TRBJ1-1
abundance: .
v_gene: TRBV7-2
d_gene: .
len: 13

CDR3aa: CATSRVGTGGLANPGAKNIQYF
CDR3nt: TGTGCCACCAGCAGAGTGGGGACAGGGGGACTAGCGAACCCCGGGGCCAAAAACATTCAGTACTTC
j_gene: TRBJ2-4
abundance: .
v_gene: TRBV15
d_gene: .
len: 22